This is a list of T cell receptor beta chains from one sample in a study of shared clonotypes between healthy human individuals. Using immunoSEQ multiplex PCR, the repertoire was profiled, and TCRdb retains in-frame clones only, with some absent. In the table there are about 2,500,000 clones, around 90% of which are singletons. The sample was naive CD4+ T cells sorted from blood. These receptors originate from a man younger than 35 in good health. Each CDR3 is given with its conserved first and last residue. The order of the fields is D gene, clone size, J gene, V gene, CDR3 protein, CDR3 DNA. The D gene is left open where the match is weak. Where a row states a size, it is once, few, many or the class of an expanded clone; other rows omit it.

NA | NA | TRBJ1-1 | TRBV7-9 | CASSFGTTMNTEAFF | TGTGCCAGCAGCTTCGGGACAACAATGAACACTGAAGCTTTCTTT
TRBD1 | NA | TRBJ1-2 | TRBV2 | CASTRTGSFNYGYTF | TGTGCCAGCACTAGGACAGGATCTTTTAACTATGGCTACACCTTC
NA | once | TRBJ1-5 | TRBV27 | CASRAPGWNQPQHF | TGTGCCAGCAGGGCCCCCGGGTGGAATCAGCCCCAGCATTTT
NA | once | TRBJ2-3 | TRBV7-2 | CASRLRRADTQYF | TGTGCCAGCAGATTACGAAGAGCGGATACGCAGTATTTT
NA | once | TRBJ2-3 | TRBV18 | CASSPIGGGWTDTQYF | TGTGCCAGCTCACCAATTGGGGGGGGCTGGACAGATACGCAGTATTTT
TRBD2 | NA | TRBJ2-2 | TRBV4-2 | CASSQDATASGGAGELFF | TGTGCCAGCAGCCAAGACGCCACGGCTAGCGGGGGTGCCGGGGAGCTGTTTTTT
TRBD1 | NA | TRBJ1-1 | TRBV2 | CASSVRDREAFF | TGTGCCAGCAGTGTCCGGGACAGGGAGGCTTTCTTT
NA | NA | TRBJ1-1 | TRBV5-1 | CASSLGVTLPGEAFF | TGCGCCAGCAGCTTGGGGGTAACCCTTCCCGGTGAAGCTTTCTTT
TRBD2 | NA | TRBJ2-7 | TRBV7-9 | CASSRSGLTYEQYF | TGTGCCAGCAGCCGTAGCGGGTTGACCTACGAGCAGTACTTC
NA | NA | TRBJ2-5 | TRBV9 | CASNARGLELKETQYF | TGTGCCAGCAACGCCAGAGGGCTAGAACTTAAAGAGACCCAGTACTTC
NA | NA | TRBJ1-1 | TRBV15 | CATSRETGNTEAFF | TGTGCCACCAGCAGAGAAACAGGGAACACTGAAGCTTTCTTT
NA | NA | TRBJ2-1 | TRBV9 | CASSAGDPQGLREQFF | TGTGCCAGCAGCGCAGGGGACCCCCAGGGGTTGCGTGAGCAGTTCTTC
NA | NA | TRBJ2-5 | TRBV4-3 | CASSQEAVWGPWETQYF | TGCGCCAGCAGCCAAGAAGCAGTTTGGGGGCCCTGGGAGACCCAGTACTTC
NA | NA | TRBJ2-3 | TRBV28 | CASSPIGGGRSTDTQYF | TGTGCCAGCAGTCCAATTGGGGGGGGGCGGAGCACAGATACGCAGTATTTT
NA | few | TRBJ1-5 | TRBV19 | CASTQDRVDVIQPQHF | TGTGCCAGTACCCAGGACCGAGTTGACGTAATTCAGCCCCAGCATTTT
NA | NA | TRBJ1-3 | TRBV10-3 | CAISGGEGNTIYF | TGTGCCATCAGTGGGGGGGAAGGAAACACCATATATTTT
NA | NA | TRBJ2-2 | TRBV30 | CAWRQENTGELFF | TGTGCCTGGAGGCAGGAGAACACCGGGGAGCTGTTTTTT
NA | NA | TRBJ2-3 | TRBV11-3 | CASSSAAGRGPDTDTQYF | TGTGCCAGCAGCTCCGCCGCCGGGCGGGGGCCAGACACAGATACGCAGTATTTT
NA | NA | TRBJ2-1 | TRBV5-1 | CASSFSQGYNEQFF | TGCGCCAGCAGCTTCAGTCAGGGTTACAATGAGCAGTTCTTC
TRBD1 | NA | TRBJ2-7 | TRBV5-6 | CASSWLGTGQGFYEQYF | TGTGCCAGCAGCTGGCTAGGGACGGGACAGGGGTTCTACGAGCAGTACTTC
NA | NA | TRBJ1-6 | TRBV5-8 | CASSSYRESYNSPLHF | TGTGCCAGCAGCTCGTACCGGGAGTCCTATAATTCACCCCTCCACTTT
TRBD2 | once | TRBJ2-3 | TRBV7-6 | CASSFFSGGTSTDTQYF | TGTGCCAGCAGCTTTTTCAGCGGGGGAACTAGCACAGATACGCAGTATTTT
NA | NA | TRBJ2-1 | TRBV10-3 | CAISVGNNEQFF | TGTGCCATCAGTGTTGGTAACAATGAGCAGTTCTTC
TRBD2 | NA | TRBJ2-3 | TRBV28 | CASSPPAGGGTDTQYF | TGTGCCAGCAGTCCCCCCGCGGGGGGCGGCACAGATACGCAGTATTTT
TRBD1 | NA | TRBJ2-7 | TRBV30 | CAWRDRGGTYEQYF | TGTGCCTGGAGGGACAGGGGGGGGACCTACGAGCAGTACTTC
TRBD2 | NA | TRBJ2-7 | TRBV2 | CASSGGLGGEQYF | TGTGCCAGCAGTGGGGGACTAGGCGGCGAGCAGTACTTC
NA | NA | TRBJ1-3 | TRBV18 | CASSPAPGNTIYF | TGTGCCAGCTCACCCGCGCCTGGAAACACCATATATTTT
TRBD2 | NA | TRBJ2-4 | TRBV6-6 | CARSYGTTAKNIQYF | TGTGCCAGGAGTTACGGGACTACGGCCAAAAACATTCAGTACTTC
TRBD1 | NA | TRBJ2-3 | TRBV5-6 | CASSFGQVISDTQYF | TGTGCCAGCAGCTTTGGACAGGTTATTAGCGATACGCAGTATTTT
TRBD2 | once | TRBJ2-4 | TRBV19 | CASRSLSGASGDPLSAKNIQYF | TGTGCCAGTAGATCATTGTCTGGGGCTAGCGGGGATCCTCTATCAGCCAAAAACATTCAGTACTTC
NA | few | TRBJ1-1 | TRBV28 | CASSFYRGSTEAFF | TGTGCCAGCAGTTTCTATAGAGGAAGCACTGAAGCTTTCTTT
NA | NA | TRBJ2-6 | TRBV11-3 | CASSPAGAGANVLTF | TGTGCCAGCAGCCCTGCAGGGGCTGGGGCCAACGTCCTGACTTTC
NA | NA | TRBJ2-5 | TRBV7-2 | CASSPNRGAAGRETQYF | TGTGCCAGCAGCCCCAACCGGGGAGCTGCAGGTCGCGAGACCCAGTACTTC
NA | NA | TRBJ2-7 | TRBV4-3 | CASSQDRGPYEQYF | TGCGCCAGCAGCCAAGATCGGGGTCCCTACGAGCAGTACTTC
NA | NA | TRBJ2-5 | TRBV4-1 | CASSQGPETQYF | TGCGCCAGCAGCCAAGGGCCCGAGACCCAGTACTTC
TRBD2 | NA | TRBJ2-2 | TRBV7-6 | CASSPRLAGTNTGELFF | TGTGCCAGCAGCCCAAGACTAGCGGGGACGAACACCGGGGAGCTGTTTTTT
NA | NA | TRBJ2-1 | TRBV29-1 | CSVESGAYNEQFF | TGCAGCGTTGAATCCGGGGCGTACAATGAGCAGTTCTTC
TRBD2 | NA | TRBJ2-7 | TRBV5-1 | CASSQSGTSGYEQYF | TGCGCCAGCAGCCAATCCGGGACTAGCGGCTACGAGCAGTACTTC
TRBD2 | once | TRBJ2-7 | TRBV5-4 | CASSSQASGNYEQYF | TGTGCCAGCAGCTCGCAGGCTAGCGGGAACTACGAGCAGTACTTC
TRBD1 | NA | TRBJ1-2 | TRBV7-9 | CASSQDGTGGNYGYTF | TGTGCCAGCAGCCAAGACGGGACAGGGGGTAACTATGGCTACACCTTC
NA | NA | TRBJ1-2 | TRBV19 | CASSILDPGIYGYTF | TGTGCCAGTAGTATTTTAGACCCCGGGATCTATGGCTACACCTTC
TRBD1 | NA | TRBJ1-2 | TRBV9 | CASREGQGALGYGYTF | TGTGCCAGCAGAGAGGGACAGGGAGCACTTGGGTATGGCTACACCTTC
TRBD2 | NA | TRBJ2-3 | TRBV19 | CASSGSGRKNTDTQYF | TGTGCCAGTAGTGGTAGCGGGAGAAAAAATACAGATACGCAGTATTTT
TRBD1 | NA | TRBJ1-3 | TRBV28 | CASSQGQPNTIYF | TGTGCCAGCAGCCAGGGACAGCCAAACACCATATATTTT
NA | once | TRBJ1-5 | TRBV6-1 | CASSDLGWGQPQHF | TGTGCCAGCAGTGATTTGGGGTGGGGACAGCCCCAGCATTTT